These T cell receptor beta chains were read from a single sample in a study of CD8+ T cells in alopecia areata. Only in-frame clones appear in the TCRdb table, and some are missing; sequencing was by immunoSEQ multiplex PCR. The sample has about 190,000 clones; 55% to 70% are singletons. The sequencing used CD4+ T cells sorted from blood, collected at week 4, from a patient treated with tofacitinib. The source of these receptors is a human donor with alopecia areata. The CDR3 runs from the conserved cysteine through the conserved F or W. The D gene is left open where the match is weak. The size field is filled for only some rows; it gives once, few, many or a size class.

clone size: .
J gene: TRBJ2-7
CDR3 length: 13
V gene: TRBV25-1
D gene: .
CDR3 protein: CASSAPRPYEQYF

clone size: few
J gene: TRBJ2-7
CDR3 length: 14
V gene: TRBV7-9
D gene: TRBD2
CDR3 protein: CASRPSGRTSEQYF

clone size: .
J gene: TRBJ1-5
CDR3 length: 15
V gene: TRBV11-2
D gene: TRBD1
CDR3 protein: CASSLDRSPNQPQHF

clone size: .
J gene: TRBJ2-5
CDR3 length: 16
V gene: TRBV15
D gene: TRBD2
CDR3 protein: CATSSGTSGSTETQYF

clone size: .
J gene: TRBJ1-2
CDR3 length: 13
V gene: TRBV5-1
D gene: .
CDR3 protein: CASSAGQPWGYTF

clone size: .
J gene: TRBJ2-1
CDR3 length: 13
V gene: TRBV5-1
D gene: TRBD2
CDR3 protein: CASSSGLAYEQFF

clone size: .
J gene: TRBJ1-5
CDR3 length: 14
V gene: TRBV6-6
D gene: .
CDR3 protein: CASSRRQLEKPQHF

clone size: few
J gene: TRBJ2-2
CDR3 length: 14
V gene: TRBV30
D gene: .
CDR3 protein: CAWNAAISAGELFF

clone size: many
J gene: TRBJ2-1
CDR3 length: 15
V gene: TRBV10-3
D gene: TRBD2
CDR3 protein: CAISGRAGAVYEQFF

clone size: few
J gene: TRBJ1-1
CDR3 length: 15
V gene: TRBV5-1
D gene: .
CDR3 protein: CASSKTDTMNTEAFF

clone size: few
J gene: TRBJ1-6
CDR3 length: 10
V gene: TRBV20-1
D gene: .
CDR3 protein: CSAAGDDLHF

clone size: .
J gene: TRBJ2-5
CDR3 length: 14
V gene: TRBV7-2
D gene: .
CDR3 protein: CASSLGSRAGTQYF

clone size: .
J gene: TRBJ1-1
CDR3 length: 13
V gene: TRBV7-3
D gene: .
CDR3 protein: CASSLRRGTEAFF

clone size: few
J gene: TRBJ2-7
CDR3 length: 17
V gene: TRBV19
D gene: TRBD2
CDR3 protein: CASSIAPPGLAGDEQYF

clone size: .
J gene: TRBJ2-7
CDR3 length: 12
V gene: TRBV5-8
D gene: TRBD1
CDR3 protein: CASSTGQYEQYF

clone size: .
J gene: TRBJ1-5
CDR3 length: 13
V gene: TRBV7-9
D gene: .
CDR3 protein: CASSLWQDQPQHF

clone size: few
J gene: TRBJ1-1
CDR3 length: 14
V gene: TRBV5-1
D gene: TRBD1
CDR3 protein: CASKKTGDATEAFF

clone size: few
J gene: TRBJ2-7
CDR3 length: 13
V gene: TRBV10-3
D gene: TRBD2
CDR3 protein: CASREREGHEQYF

clone size: many
J gene: TRBJ2-6
CDR3 length: 15
V gene: TRBV11-2
D gene: TRBD2
CDR3 protein: CATSGELTGANVLTF

clone size: .
J gene: TRBJ1-3
CDR3 length: 16
V gene: TRBV29-1
D gene: .
CDR3 protein: CSVEASGGLAGNTIYF

clone size: .
J gene: TRBJ2-5
CDR3 length: 13
V gene: TRBV7-2
D gene: .
CDR3 protein: CASSAELFGPQYF

clone size: once
J gene: TRBJ1-2
CDR3 length: 13
V gene: TRBV30
D gene: .
CDR3 protein: CAWEHSYGYGYTF

clone size: .
J gene: TRBJ2-1
CDR3 length: 19
V gene: TRBV29-1
D gene: TRBD2
CDR3 protein: CSVEALPTPRTSGNTGEFF

clone size: .
J gene: TRBJ1-1
CDR3 length: 15
V gene: TRBV25-1
D gene: .
CDR3 protein: CASSETRRDSEGAFF

clone size: .
J gene: TRBJ2-7
CDR3 length: 15
V gene: TRBV4-1
D gene: TRBD1
CDR3 protein: CASNLGTGGKDEQYF

clone size: few
J gene: TRBJ2-5
CDR3 length: 12
V gene: TRBV7-2
D gene: .
CDR3 protein: CASSLAGETQYF

clone size: few
J gene: TRBJ2-2
CDR3 length: 17
V gene: TRBV5-1
D gene: TRBD2
CDR3 protein: CASSLETSGSFPGELFF

clone size: .
J gene: TRBJ2-3
CDR3 length: 11
V gene: TRBV29-1
D gene: .
CDR3 protein: CSVGSADTQYF

clone size: .
J gene: TRBJ2-1
CDR3 length: 17
V gene: TRBV5-1
D gene: TRBD2
CDR3 protein: CASSLPLLAGGNNEQFF

clone size: .
J gene: TRBJ2-3
CDR3 length: 14
V gene: TRBV29-1
D gene: .
CDR3 protein: CSVDSPASTDTQYF

clone size: once
J gene: TRBJ1-1
CDR3 length: 11
V gene: TRBV30
D gene: .
CDR3 protein: CACSRMIGAFF

clone size: once
J gene: TRBJ2-5
CDR3 length: 13
V gene: TRBV6-5
D gene: .
CDR3 protein: CASSYSGKETQYF

clone size: .
J gene: TRBJ2-2
CDR3 length: 15
V gene: TRBV7-3
D gene: .
CDR3 protein: CASRQAAGNTGELFF

clone size: .
J gene: TRBJ2-3
CDR3 length: 14
V gene: TRBV15
D gene: .
CDR3 protein: CATSRAGTAETQYF

clone size: .
J gene: TRBJ2-5
CDR3 length: 11
V gene: TRBV5-4
D gene: .
CDR3 protein: CASSSGETQYF

clone size: once
J gene: TRBJ1-2
CDR3 length: 15
V gene: TRBV5-1
D gene: .
CDR3 protein: CASSAGPSEGYGYTF

clone size: .
J gene: TRBJ2-2
CDR3 length: 14
V gene: TRBV30
D gene: .
CDR3 protein: CAWSVVWGPGELFF

clone size: .
J gene: TRBJ2-7
CDR3 length: 13
V gene: TRBV5-1
D gene: TRBD1
CDR3 protein: CASSLDRGYEQYF

clone size: .
J gene: TRBJ2-4
CDR3 length: 12
V gene: TRBV29-1
D gene: TRBD1
CDR3 protein: CSAPGQGDIQYF

clone size: .
J gene: TRBJ1-5
CDR3 length: 16
V gene: TRBV6-5
D gene: TRBD1
CDR3 protein: CASSSRDRGWLGPQHF

clone size: .
J gene: TRBJ2-7
CDR3 length: 12
V gene: TRBV30
D gene: .
CDR3 protein: CAWSYQAYEQYF

clone size: .
J gene: TRBJ2-3
CDR3 length: 16
V gene: TRBV7-9
D gene: .
CDR3 protein: CASSLGGAWSTDTQYF

clone size: .
J gene: TRBJ2-1
CDR3 length: 16
V gene: TRBV4-2
D gene: TRBD2
CDR3 protein: CASSQDLAGGTGEQFF

clone size: .
J gene: TRBJ2-7
CDR3 length: 13
V gene: TRBV7-7
D gene: TRBD2
CDR3 protein: CASSRGTSYEQYF

clone size: .
J gene: TRBJ1-2
CDR3 length: 12
V gene: TRBV30
D gene: .
CDR3 protein: CAWSVGEGGYTF

clone size: .
J gene: TRBJ1-2
CDR3 length: 13
V gene: TRBV6-1
D gene: .
CDR3 protein: CASSESGARGYTF

clone size: few
J gene: TRBJ2-1
CDR3 length: 15
V gene: TRBV7-3
D gene: TRBD2
CDR3 protein: CASSPTSGKHNEQFF

clone size: few
J gene: TRBJ2-2
CDR3 length: 15
V gene: TRBV19
D gene: TRBD2
CDR3 protein: CASSPMGLAAGELFF

clone size: .
J gene: TRBJ2-5
CDR3 length: 15
V gene: TRBV6-5
D gene: .
CDR3 protein: CASSYQRTTRETQYF

clone size: .
J gene: TRBJ2-1
CDR3 length: 14
V gene: TRBV4-2
D gene: .
CDR3 protein: CASSRFRRGKGQFF

clone size: .
J gene: TRBJ2-7
CDR3 length: 14
V gene: TRBV5-1
D gene: TRBD1
CDR3 protein: CASSLGTGKGEQYF

clone size: .
J gene: TRBJ2-3
CDR3 length: 13
V gene: TRBV12-5
D gene: .
CDR3 protein: CASGPYQGDTQYF

clone size: .
J gene: TRBJ1-5
CDR3 length: 12
V gene: TRBV10-2
D gene: .
CDR3 protein: CASSEKAQPQHF

clone size: .
J gene: TRBJ1-4
CDR3 length: 16
V gene: TRBV6-6
D gene: .
CDR3 protein: CASSYSLQGTNEKLFF

clone size: .
J gene: TRBJ2-3
CDR3 length: 15
V gene: TRBV6-1
D gene: TRBD2
CDR3 protein: CATSSGSWSTDTQYF

clone size: .
J gene: TRBJ1-2
CDR3 length: 18
V gene: TRBV10-3
D gene: TRBD1
CDR3 protein: CAISESGLPGQQNYGYTF

clone size: few
J gene: TRBJ2-5
CDR3 length: 13
V gene: TRBV29-1
D gene: .
CDR3 protein: CSGRGEAGETQYF